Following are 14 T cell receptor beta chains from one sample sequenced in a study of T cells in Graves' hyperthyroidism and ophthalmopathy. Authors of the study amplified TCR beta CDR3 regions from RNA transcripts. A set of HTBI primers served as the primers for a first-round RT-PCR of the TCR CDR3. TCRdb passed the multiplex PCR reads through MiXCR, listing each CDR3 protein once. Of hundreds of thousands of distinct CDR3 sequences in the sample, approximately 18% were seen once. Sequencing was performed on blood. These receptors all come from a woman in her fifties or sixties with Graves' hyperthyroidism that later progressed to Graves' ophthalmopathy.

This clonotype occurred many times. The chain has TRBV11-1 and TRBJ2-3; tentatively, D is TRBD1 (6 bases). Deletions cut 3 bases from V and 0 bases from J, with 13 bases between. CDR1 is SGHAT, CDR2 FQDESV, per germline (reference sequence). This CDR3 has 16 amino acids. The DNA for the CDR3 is TGTGCCAGCAGCTTTCGTTGGGGGACAAGCACAGATACGCAGTATTTT. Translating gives CASSFRWGTSTDTQYF.

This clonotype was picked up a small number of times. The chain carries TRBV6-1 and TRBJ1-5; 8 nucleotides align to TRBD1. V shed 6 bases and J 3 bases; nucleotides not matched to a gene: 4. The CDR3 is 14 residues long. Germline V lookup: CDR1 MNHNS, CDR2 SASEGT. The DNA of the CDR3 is TGTGCCAGCAGCAGGACAGGGATCAATCAGCCCCAGCATTTT. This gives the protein CASSRTGINQPQHF.

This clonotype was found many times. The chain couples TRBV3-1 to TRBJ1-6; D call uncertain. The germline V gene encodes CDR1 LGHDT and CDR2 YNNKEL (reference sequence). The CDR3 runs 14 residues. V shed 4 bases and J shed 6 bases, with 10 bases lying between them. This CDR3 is CASSPRGGNSPLHF. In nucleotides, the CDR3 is TGTGCCAGCAGCCCGAGAGGTGGTAATTCACCCCTCCACTTT.

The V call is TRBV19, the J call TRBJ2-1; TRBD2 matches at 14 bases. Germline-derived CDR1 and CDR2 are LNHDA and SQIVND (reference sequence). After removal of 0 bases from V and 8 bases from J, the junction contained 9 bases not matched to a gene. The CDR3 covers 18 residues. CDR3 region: CASSIDPRTSGGRHEQFF. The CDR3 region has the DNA TGTGCCAGTAGTATAGATCCCCGGACTAGCGGGGGGCGGCATGAGCAGTTCTTC.

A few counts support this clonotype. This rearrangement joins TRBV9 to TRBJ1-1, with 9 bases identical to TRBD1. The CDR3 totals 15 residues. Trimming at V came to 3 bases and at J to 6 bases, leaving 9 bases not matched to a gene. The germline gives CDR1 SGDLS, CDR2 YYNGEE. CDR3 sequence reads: CASSASGQGSSEAFF. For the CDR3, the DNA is TGTGCCAGCAGCGCTAGCGGACAGGGGAGCTCTGAAGCTTTCTTT.

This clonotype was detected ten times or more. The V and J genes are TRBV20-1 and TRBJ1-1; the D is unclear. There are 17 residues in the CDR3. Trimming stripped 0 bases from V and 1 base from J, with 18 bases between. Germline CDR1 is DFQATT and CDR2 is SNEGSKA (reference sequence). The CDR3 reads CSARDPRRGLANTEAFF. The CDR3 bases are TGCAGTGCTAGAGATCCACGCCGAGGCCTCGCGAACACTGAAGCTTTCTTT.

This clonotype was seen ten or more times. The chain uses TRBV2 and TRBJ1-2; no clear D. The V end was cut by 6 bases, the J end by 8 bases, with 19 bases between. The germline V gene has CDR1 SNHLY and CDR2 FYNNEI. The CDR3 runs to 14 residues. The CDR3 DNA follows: TGTGCCAGCAGCCAGCCCGAGAGGGTTTTAGGCTACACCTTC. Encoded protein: CASSQPERVLGYTF.

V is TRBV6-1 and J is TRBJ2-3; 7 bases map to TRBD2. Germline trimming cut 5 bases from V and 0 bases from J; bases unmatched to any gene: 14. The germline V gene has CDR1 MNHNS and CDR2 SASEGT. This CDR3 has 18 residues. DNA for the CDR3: TGTGCCAGCAGTCCCTTGGGGAGTAGCGGGCCCAGCACAGATACGCAGTATTTT. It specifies CASSPLGSSGPSTDTQYF.

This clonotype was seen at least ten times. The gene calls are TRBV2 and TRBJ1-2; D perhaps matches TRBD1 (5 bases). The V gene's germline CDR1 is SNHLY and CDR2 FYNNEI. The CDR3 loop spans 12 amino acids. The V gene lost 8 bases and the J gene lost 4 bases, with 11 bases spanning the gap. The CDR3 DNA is TGTGCCAGCTGGGACCAGGTCTATGGCTACACCTTC. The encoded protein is CASWDQVYGYTF.

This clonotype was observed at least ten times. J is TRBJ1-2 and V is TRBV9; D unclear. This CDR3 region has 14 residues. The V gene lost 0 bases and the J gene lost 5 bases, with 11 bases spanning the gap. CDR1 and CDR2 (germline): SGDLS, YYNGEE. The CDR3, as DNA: TGTGCCAGCAGCGTAGATCTATCGGATTATGGCTACACCTTC. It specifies CASSVDLSDYGYTF.

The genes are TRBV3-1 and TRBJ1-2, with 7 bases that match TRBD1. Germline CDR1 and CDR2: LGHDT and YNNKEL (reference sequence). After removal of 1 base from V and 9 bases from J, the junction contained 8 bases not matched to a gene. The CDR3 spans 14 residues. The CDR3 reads CASSQGQGIGSYTF. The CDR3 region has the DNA TGTGCCAGCAGCCAAGGACAGGGAATAGGTAGCTACACCTTC. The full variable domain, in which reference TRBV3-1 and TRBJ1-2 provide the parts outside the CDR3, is DTAVSQTPKYLVTQMGNDKSIKCEQNLGHDTMYWYKQDSKKFLKIMFSYNNKELIINETVPNRFSPKSPDKAHLNLHINSLELGDSAVYFCASSQGQGIGSYTFGSGTRLTVV.

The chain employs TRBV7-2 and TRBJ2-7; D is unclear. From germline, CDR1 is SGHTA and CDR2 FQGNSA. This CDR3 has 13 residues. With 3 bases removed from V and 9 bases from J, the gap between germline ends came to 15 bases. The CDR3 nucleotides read TGTGCCAGCAGCTTTGATTCTAGTTTGTGGCAGTACTTC. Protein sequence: CASSFDSSLWQYF.

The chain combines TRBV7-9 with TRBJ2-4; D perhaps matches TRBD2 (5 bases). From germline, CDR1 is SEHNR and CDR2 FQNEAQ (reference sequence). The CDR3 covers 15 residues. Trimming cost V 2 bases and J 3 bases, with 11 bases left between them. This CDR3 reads CASSLRDPGKNIQYF. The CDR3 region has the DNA TGTGCCAGCAGCTTACGGGATCCCGGCAAAAACATTCAGTACTTC.

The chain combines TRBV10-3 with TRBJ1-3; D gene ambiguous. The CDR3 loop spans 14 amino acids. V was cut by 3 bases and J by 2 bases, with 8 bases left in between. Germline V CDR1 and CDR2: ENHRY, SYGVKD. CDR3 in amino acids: CAISEVGAGNTIYF. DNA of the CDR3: TGTGCCATCAGTGAAGTGGGAGCTGGAAACACCATATATTTT.